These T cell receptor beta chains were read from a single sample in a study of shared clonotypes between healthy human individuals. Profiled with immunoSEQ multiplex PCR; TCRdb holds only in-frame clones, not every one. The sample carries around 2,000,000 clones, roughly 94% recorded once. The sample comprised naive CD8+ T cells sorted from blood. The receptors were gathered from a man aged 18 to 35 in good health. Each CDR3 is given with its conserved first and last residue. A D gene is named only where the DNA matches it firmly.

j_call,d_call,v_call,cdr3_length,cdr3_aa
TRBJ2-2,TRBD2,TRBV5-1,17,CASSLGLAGRSAGELFF
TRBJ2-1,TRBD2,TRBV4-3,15,CASSQDWTSGNEQFF
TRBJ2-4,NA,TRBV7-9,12,CASSSTENIQYF
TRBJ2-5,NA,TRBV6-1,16,CASSGGNGEWGETQYF
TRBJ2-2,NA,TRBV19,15,CASSRNGPNTGELFF
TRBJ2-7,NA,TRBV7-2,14,CASSLGAGSYEQYF
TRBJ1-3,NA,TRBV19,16,CASSIADPPAGNTIYF
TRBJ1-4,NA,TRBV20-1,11,CSASFGEKLFF
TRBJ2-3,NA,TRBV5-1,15,CASSLDFPGTDTQYF
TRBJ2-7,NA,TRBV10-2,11,CASSEVYEQYF
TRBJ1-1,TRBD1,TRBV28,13,CASRDRGHVEAFF
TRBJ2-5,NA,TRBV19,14,CASSIRENQETQYF
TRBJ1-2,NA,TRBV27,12,CASSDSIYGYTF
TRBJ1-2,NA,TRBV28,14,CASIAALLNYGYTF
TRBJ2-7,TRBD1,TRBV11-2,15,CASSWGTADSYEQYF
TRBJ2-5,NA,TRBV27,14,CASSLIGSRETQYF
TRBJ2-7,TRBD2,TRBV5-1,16,CASSLETSGSTYEQYF
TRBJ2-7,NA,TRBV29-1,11,CSVHDLHEQYF
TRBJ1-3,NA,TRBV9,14,CASSAGGQGNTIYF
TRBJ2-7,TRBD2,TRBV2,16,CASSGTSGEKGYEQYF
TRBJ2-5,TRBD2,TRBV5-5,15,CASSFEAGGRETQYF
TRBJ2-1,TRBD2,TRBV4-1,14,CASSLGTSNDEQFF
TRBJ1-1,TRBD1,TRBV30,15,CAWSDLDRTGTAAFF
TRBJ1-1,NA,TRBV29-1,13,CSVVPGRNTEAFF
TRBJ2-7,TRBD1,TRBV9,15,CASSGRTGDSYEQYF
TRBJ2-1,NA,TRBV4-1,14,CASSLAGESRGQFF
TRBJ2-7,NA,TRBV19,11,CASSIGYEQYF
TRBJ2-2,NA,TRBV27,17,CASSFHEGAPPTGELFF
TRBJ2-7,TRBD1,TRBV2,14,CASSEGQGASEQYF
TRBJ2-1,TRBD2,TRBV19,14,CASSISGGDNEQFF
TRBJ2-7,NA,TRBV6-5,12,CASSFDGARQYF
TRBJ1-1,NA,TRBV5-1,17,CASSTTGIIVSNTEAFF
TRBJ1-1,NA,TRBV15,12,CATSRPDSEAFF
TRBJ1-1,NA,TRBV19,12,CASTLDGAEAFF
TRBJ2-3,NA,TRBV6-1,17,CASSEELVGSFADTQYF
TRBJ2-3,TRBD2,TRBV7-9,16,CASSSRLAGPTDTQYF
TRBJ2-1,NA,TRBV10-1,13,CASSDSIYNEQFF
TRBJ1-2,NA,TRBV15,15,CATSRGTVTNYGYTF
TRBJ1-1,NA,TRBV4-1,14,CASSLPAMNTEAFF
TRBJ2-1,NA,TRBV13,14,CASSPGTPHNEQFF
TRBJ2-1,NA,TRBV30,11,CAWSVGNEQFF
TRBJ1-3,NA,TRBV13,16,CASSGDAGASGNTIYF